This T cell receptor (beta chain) was obtained from a study of T cell responses to AZD1222 COVID-19 vaccine. Produced via immunoSEQ multiplex PCR; TCRdb's table is partial and in-frame only. The table includes 90,000 to 150,000 clones, about 90% detected once. This clone has only one observation. What it binds is unknown. This CDR3 has 13 amino acids. Germline-derived CDR1 and CDR2 are LGHDT and YNNKEL (reference sequence). Trimming shortened V by 1 base and J by 6 bases, and 9 bases separated the two germline ends. Broader study findings: Researchers took repertoire samples only after the peak T cell response had come. Baseline testing showed seropositivity in only six AZD1222 recipients. Clonal diversity was possibly underestimated; the donors were predominantly white British and more often female. Spike was spanned by vaccine-associated CD4 TCRs, which were dominant at 160-218 and 743-854.

The TCR sequence derives from an adult in good health. This chain uses TRBV3-1 (or the pseudogene TRBV3-2) with TRBJ1-1; TRBD1 is a possible D gene (6 bases). The input for sequencing was peripheral blood, taken on day 0 of AZD1222 vaccination. In DNA, the CDR3 is TGTGCCAGCAGCCAAGTGGGGGCACCTGAAGCTTTCTTT. Protein sequence: CASSQVGAPEAFF.